This entry lists 9 T cell receptor beta chains sequenced from one sample in a study of blood T cell repertoires in COVID-19. Here immunoSEQ multiplex PCR was the method, and the copy in TCRdb shows in-frame clones only, minus some. The repertoire holds some 260,000 clones, with roughly 89% as singletons. Input material: PBMCs or T cells enriched from blood (not recorded which). These receptors were collected from a man aged 40-49 years who had recovered from COVID-19.

The chain joins TRBV3-1 (or the pseudogene TRBV3-2) to TRBJ2-7; TRBD1 is a possible D gene (7 bases). CDR3 length equals 21 residues. The V end was cut by 2 bases, the J end by 0 bases, with 29 bases between. Germline CDR1 and CDR2: LGHDT and YNNKEL (reference sequence). The CDR3 DNA is TGTGCCAGCAGCCAACCTAACAGGGGCGGGATACCCACGTTAAGCTCCTACGAGCAGTACTTC. Its protein is CASSQPNRGGIPTLSSYEQYF.

The J gene is TRBJ1-5, the V gene TRBV19, with D possibly being TRBD1 (6 bases). Trimming took off 6 bases at V and 2 bases at J, with 17 bases between the two ends. Germline V lookup: CDR1 LNHDA, CDR2 SQIVND (reference sequence). CDR3 length: 16 residues. The CDR3 region has the DNA TGTGCCAGTAGATCCCAGGGGTCTGGGGGCAATCAGCCCCAGCATTTT. Translated, it gives CASRSQGSGGNQPQHF. The whole variable domain, filled in from reference TRBV19 and TRBJ1-5, reads DGGITQSPKYLFRKEGQNVTLSCEQNLNHDAMYWYRQDPGQGLRLIYYSQIVNDFQKGDIAEGYSVSREKKESFPLTVTSAQKNPTAFYLCASRSQGSGGNQPQHFGDGTRLSIL.

The CDR3 reads CASSLHDTGIEQYF. The DNA of the CDR3 is TGTGCCAGCAGCTTACATGATACAGGTATCGAGCAGTACTTC. The chain recombines TRBV5-6 with TRBJ2-7; D is possibly TRBD1 (5 bases). Germline V lookup: CDR1 SGHDT, CDR2 YYEEEE. Trimming left V 2 bases short and J 6 bases short, with 15 bases between. The length of the CDR3 is 14 residues. The full variable domain, in which reference TRBV5-6 and TRBJ2-7 provide the parts outside the CDR3, is DAGVTQSPTHLIKTRGQQVTLRCSPKSGHDTVSWYQQALGQGPQFIFQYYEEEERQRGNFPDRFSGHQFPNYSSELNVNALLLGDSALYLCASSLHDTGIEQYFGPGTRLTVT.

This clone was recorded only once. This chain links TRBV29-1 with TRBJ2-6; weak D call: TRBD1 (6 bases). Germline CDR1 is SQVTM and CDR2 is ANQGSEA. This CDR3 is 16 amino acids long. Trimming pared 7 bases from V and 0 bases from J, leaving 16 bases between. Written as DNA, the CDR3 is TGCAGCGCTGGGGAGCAGGGACACTCTGGGGCCAACGTCCTGACTTTC. Protein: CSAGEQGHSGANVLTF.

Details on this clone: This CDR3 is also generated by other DNA sequences in the sample. This chain joins TRBV13 and TRBJ2-3, with D uncertain. Germline values: CDR1 PRHDT, CDR2 FYEKMQ (reference sequence). The V and J ends lost 5 bases and 3 bases respectively, with 6 bases between them. The CDR3 contains 12 residues. The CDR3 DNA reads as TGTGCCAGCAGCCTCTTAACAGATACGCAGTATTTT. Translated, it gives CASSLLTDTQYF.

This clone was seen a handful of times. The chain links TRBV9 to TRBJ1-1; the D is unclear. The CDR3 extends over 15 amino acids. The germline V gene encodes CDR1 SGDLS and CDR2 YYNGEE. V was clipped by 1 base and J by 1 base, with 11 bases between them. The CDR3 DNA follows: TGTGCCAGCAGCGTACGCGGGAACAAGAACACTGAAGCTTTCTTT. Translating gives CASSVRGNKNTEAFF.

J is TRBJ1-1 and V is TRBV18; 7 positions match TRBD1. Trimming at V came to 6 bases and at J to 0 bases, leaving 7 bases not matched to a gene. The germline V gene encodes CDR1 KGHSH and CDR2 LQKENI. The CDR3 contains 15 residues. The CDR3 DNA reads as TGTGCCAGCTCGAAGACAGGGCCCATGAACACTGAAGCTTTCTTT. Translating gives CASSKTGPMNTEAFF.

The chain carries TRBV6-2 or TRBV6-3 and TRBJ2-7; 10 positions match TRBD2. J was trimmed by 2 bases and V by 2 bases; bases with no gene match: 3. This CDR3 is 15 amino acids long. Germline V gene lookup returns CDR1 MNHEY and CDR2 SVGEGT. As DNA, the CDR3 is TGTGCCAGCAGTTACAGCAGCGGGAGGGCCTACGAGCAGTACTTC. This sequence encodes CASSYSSGRAYEQYF.

V gene TRBV4-1 combines with J gene TRBJ2-7, with D maybe TRBD1 (6 bases). V was pared by 3 bases and J by 5 bases, with 8 bases between. CDR3 length: 12 residues. Looked up from germline, CDR1 is MGHRA and CDR2 is YSYEKL. CDR3 residues: CASSHSGDEQYF. The CDR3 nucleotides read TGCGCCAGCAGCCACTCAGGGGACGAGCAGTACTTC.